This T cell receptor (beta chain) was sequenced for a study of CD8+ T cells in alopecia areata. Study-level background: Severity scoring for treated patients was based on the percentage of affected scalp area. Study outcomes and limitations: A great number of expanded lesional clones endured in scalp and blood during tofacitinib.

Sequencing templates came from extracted RNA that was reverse transcribed into cDNA. This table comes from immunoSEQ multiplex PCR, and its TCRdb copy is limited to in-frame clones, with some not included. Of 190,000 or so clones listed, 50% to 60% are singletons. Treatment defined: oral pan-JAK inhibitor, 5-10 mg twice daily. Those with alopecia areata gave lesional scalp punch biopsies and peripheral blood. Remarks on this clone: Its antigen is still unknown. Distinct nucleotide sequences in the sample also encode this CDR3.

V shed 6 bases and J 4 bases; nucleotides not matched to a gene: 1. Germline values: CDR1 DFQATT, CDR2 SNEGSKA (reference sequence). CDR3 length: 11 residues. The TCR originated in a human donor with alopecia areata. The chain links TRBV20-1 to TRBJ2-5; 8 bases match TRBD2. This specimen was CD4+ T cells sorted from blood, taken at week 4, from a patient treated with tofacitinib. CDR3 region: CSASGGETQYF. The CDR3 coding sequence is TGCAGTGCCAGCGGGGGAGAGACCCAGTACTTC.